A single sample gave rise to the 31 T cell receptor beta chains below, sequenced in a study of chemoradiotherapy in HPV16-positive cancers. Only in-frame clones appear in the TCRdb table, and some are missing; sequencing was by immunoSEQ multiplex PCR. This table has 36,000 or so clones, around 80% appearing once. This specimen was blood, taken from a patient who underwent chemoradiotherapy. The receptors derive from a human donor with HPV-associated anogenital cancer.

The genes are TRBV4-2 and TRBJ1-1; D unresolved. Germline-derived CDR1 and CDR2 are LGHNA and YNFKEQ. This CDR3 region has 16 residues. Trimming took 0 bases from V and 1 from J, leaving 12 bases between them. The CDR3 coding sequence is TGTGCCAGCAGCCAAGAACCGCCGGGAGGGAACACTGAAGCTTTCTTT. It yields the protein CASSQEPPGGNTEAFF.

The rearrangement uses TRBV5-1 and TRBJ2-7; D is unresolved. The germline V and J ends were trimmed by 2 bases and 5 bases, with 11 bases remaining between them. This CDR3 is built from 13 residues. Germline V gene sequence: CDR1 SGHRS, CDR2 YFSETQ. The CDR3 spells CASSFRLTDEQYF. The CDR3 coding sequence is TGCGCCAGCAGCTTCAGGTTAACGGACGAGCAGTACTTC.

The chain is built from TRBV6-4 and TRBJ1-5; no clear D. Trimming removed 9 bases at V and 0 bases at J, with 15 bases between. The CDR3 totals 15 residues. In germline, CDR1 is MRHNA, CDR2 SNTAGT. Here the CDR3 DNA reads TGTGCCAGTATATCGGACGTCCATAGCAATCAGCCCCAGCATTTT. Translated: CASISDVHSNQPQHF.

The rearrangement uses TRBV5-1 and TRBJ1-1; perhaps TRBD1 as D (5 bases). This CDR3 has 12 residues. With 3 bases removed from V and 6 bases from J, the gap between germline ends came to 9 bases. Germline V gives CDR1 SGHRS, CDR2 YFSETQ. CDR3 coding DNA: TGCGCCAGCAGCTCATGGGGGGCTGAAGCTTTCTTT. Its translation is CASSSWGAEAFF.

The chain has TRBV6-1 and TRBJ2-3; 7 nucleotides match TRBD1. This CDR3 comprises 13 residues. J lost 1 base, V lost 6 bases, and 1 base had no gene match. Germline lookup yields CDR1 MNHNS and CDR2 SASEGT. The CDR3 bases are TGTGCCAGCAGAGGACAGGGCACAGATACGCAGTATTTT. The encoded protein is CASRGQGTDTQYF.

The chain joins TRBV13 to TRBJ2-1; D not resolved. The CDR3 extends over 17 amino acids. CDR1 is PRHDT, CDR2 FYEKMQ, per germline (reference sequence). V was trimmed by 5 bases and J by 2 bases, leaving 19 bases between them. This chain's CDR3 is CASSPRHTGSTYNEQFF. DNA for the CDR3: TGTGCCAGCAGCCCCCGACATACCGGGTCCACCTACAATGAGCAGTTCTTC.

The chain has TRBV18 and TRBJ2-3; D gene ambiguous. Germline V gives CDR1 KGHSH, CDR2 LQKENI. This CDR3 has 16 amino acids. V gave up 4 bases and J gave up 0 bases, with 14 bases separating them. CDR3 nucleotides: TGTGCCAGCTCACGGGATGGGCGTGGGAGCACAGATACGCAGTATTTT. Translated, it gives CASSRDGRGSTDTQYF. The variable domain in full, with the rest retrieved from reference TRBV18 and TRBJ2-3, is NAGVMQNPRHLVRRRGQEARLRCSPMKGHSHVYWYRQLPEEGLKFMVYLQKENIIDESGMPKERFSAEFPKEGPSILRIQQVVRGDSAAYFCASSRDGRGSTDTQYFGPGTRLTVL.

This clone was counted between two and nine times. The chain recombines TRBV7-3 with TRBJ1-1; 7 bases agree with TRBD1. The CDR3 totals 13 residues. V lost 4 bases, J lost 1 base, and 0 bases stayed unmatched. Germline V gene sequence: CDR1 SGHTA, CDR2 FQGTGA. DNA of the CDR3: TGTGCCAGCAGCTGGACAGGGAACACTGAAGCTTTCTTT. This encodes CASSWTGNTEAFF.

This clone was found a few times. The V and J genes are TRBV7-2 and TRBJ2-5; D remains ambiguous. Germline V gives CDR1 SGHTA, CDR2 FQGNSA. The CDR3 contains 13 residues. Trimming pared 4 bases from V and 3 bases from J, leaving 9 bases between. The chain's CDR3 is CASSSWNEETQYF. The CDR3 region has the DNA TGTGCCAGCAGCTCTTGGAACGAAGAGACCCAGTACTTC.

CDR3 coding DNA: TGCGCCAGCAGCATGGGACTAGCACCCCAGGGGTTGGGCGAGCAGTTCTTC. Translation gives CASSMGLAPQGLGEQFF. The chain carries TRBV5-1 and TRBJ2-1; 9 nucleotides align to TRBD2. With 4 bases clipped from V and 10 bases from J, the junction kept 18 bases outside the gene matches. CDR3 length equals 17 residues. Germline assignment: CDR1 SGHRS and CDR2 YFSETQ.

The CDR3 here is CASSPTGPGETQYF. Here the CDR3 DNA reads TGTGCCAGCAGTCCGACAGGCCCCGGGGAGACCCAGTACTTC. The V gene is TRBV5-4, the J gene TRBJ2-5, with D possibly TRBD1 on 6 matching bases. The germline V gene has CDR1 SGHNT and CDR2 YYREEE (reference sequence). V shed 5 bases and J shed 5 bases, with 16 bases lying between them. CDR3 size: 14 residues. Supplemented by reference TRBV5-4 and TRBJ2-5, the full variable domain reads ETGVTQSPTHLIKTRGQQVTLRCSSQSGHNTVSWYQQALGQGPQFIFQYYREEENGRGNFPPRFSGLQFPNYSSELNVNALELDDSALYLCASSPTGPGETQYFGPGTRLLVL.

Here the CDR3 reads CASSIQGNREAFF. The CDR3 nucleotides read TGTGCCAGCAGCATTCAGGGTAATAGGGAAGCTTTCTTT. The chain links TRBV7-2 to TRBJ1-1; tentative D call: TRBD1 (5 bases). The V gene's germline CDR1 is SGHTA and CDR2 FQGNSA. Trimming took 5 bases from V and 8 from J, leaving 15 bases between them. The CDR3 has 13 amino acids. Full variable domain (rest looked up from reference TRBV7-2 and TRBJ1-1): GAGVSQSPSNKVTEKGKDVELRCDPISGHTALYWYRQSLGQGLEFLIYFQGNSAPDKSGLPSDRFSAERTGGSVSTLTIQRTQQEDSAVYLCASSIQGNREAFFGQGTRLTVV.

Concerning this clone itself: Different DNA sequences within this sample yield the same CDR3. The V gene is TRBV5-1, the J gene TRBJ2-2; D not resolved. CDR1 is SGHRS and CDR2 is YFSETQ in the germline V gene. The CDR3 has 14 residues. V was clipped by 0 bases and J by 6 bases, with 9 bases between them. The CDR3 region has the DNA TGCGCCAGCAGCTTGGAACGGGTGCCCGGGGAGCTGTTTTTT. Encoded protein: CASSLERVPGELFF.

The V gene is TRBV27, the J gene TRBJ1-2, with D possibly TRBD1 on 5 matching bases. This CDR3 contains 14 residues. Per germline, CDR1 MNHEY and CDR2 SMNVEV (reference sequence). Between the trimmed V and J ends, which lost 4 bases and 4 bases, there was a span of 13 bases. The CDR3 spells CASSSSPGTYGYTF. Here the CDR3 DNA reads TGTGCCAGCAGTTCCTCACCAGGGACCTATGGCTACACCTTC.

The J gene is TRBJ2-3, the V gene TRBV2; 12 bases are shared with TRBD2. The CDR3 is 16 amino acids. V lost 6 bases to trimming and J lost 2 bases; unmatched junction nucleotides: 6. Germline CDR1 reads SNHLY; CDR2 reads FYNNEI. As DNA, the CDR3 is TGTGCCAGCAGGGAAACTAGCGGGGGGATCACAGATACGCAGTATTTT. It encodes CASRETSGGITDTQYF.

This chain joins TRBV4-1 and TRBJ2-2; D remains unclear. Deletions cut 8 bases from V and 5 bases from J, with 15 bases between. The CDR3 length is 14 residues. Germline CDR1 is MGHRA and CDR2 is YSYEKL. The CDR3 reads CASRVVSSTGELFF. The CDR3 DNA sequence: TGCGCCAGCCGTGTTGTCTCGAGTACCGGGGAGCTGTTTTTT.

The chain's CDR3 is CAIRPTSGGAGDTQYF. The CDR3 nucleotides are TGTGCCATCAGACCGACTAGCGGGGGGGCGGGAGATACGCAGTATTTT. The rearrangement links TRBV10-3 to TRBJ2-3; 14 nucleotides line up with TRBD2. The length of the CDR3 is 16 residues. J lost 5 bases, V lost 6 bases, and 7 bases had no gene match. CDR1 ENHRY and CDR2 SYGVKD come from the germline V gene.

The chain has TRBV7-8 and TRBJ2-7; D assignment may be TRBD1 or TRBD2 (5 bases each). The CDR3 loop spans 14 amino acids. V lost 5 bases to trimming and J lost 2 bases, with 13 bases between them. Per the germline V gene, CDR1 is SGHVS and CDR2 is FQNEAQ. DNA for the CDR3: TGTGCCAGCAGCCCCGGGACCATCACCTACGAGCAGTACTTC. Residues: CASSPGTITYEQYF.

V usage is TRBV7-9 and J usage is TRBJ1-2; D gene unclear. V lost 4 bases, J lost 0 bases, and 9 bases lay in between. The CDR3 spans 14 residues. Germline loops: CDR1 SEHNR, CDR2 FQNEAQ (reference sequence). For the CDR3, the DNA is TGTGCCAGCAGCTCTCCGCAGGCTAACTATGGCTACACCTTC. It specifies CASSSPQANYGYTF.

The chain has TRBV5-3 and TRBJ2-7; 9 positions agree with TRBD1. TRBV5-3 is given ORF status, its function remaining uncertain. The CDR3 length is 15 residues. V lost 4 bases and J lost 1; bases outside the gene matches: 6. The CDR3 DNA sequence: TGTGCCAGAAGCCGGGACAGGGAATTGTCCTACGAGCAGTACTTC. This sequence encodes CARSRDRELSYEQYF.

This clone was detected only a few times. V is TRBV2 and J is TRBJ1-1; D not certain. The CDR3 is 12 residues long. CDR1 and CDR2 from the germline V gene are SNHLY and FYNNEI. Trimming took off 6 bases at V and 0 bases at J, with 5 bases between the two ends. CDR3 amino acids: CASSAMNTEAFF. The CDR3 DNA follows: TGTGCCAGCAGCGCCATGAACACTGAAGCTTTCTTT.

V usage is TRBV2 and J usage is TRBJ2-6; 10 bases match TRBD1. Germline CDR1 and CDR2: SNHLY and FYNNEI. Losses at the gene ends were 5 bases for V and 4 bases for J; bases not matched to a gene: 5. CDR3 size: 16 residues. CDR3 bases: TGTGCCAGCAGTCTCAGACAGGGGGCCGGGGCCAACGTCCTGACTTTC. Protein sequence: CASSLRQGAGANVLTF. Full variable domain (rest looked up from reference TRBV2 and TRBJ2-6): EPEVTQTPSHQVTQMGQEVILRCVPISNHLYFYWYRQILGQKVEFLVSFYNNEISEKSEIFDDQFSVERPDGSNFTLKIRSTKLEDSAMYFCASSLRQGAGANVLTFGAGSRLTVL.

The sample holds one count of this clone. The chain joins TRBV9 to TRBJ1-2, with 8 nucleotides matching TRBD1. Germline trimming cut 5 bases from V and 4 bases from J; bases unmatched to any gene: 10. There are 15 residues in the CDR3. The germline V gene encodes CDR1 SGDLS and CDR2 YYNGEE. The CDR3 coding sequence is TGTGCCAGCAGTGCCCTGGGACAGGTATCCTATGGCTACACCTTC. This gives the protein CASSALGQVSYGYTF. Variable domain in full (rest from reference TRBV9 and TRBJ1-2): DSGVTQTPKHLITATGQRVTLRCSPRSGDLSVYWYQQSLDQGLQFLIQYYNGEERAKGNILERFSAQQFPDLHSELNLSSLELGDSALYFCASSALGQVSYGYTFGSGTRLTVV.

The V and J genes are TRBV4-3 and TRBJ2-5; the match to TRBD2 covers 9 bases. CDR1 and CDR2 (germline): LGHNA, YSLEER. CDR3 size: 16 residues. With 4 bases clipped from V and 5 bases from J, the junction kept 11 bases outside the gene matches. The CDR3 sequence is CASSRQLAGRGETQYF. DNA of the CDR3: TGCGCCAGCAGCCGCCAGCTAGCGGGGAGAGGGGAGACCCAGTACTTC.

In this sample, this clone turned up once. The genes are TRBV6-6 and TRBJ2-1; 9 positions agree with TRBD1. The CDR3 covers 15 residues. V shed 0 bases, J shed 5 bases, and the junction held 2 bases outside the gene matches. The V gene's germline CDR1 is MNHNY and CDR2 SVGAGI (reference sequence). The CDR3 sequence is CASSYSGQGNNEQFF. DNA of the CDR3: TGTGCCAGCAGTTACTCGGGACAGGGAAACAATGAGCAGTTCTTC.

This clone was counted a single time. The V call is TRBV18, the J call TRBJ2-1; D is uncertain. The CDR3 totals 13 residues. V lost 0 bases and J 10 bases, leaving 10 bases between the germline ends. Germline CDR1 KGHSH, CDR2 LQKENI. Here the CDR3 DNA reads TGTGCCAGCTCACCACCGGGCCTCTCCGAGCAGTTCTTC. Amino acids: CASSPPGLSEQFF.

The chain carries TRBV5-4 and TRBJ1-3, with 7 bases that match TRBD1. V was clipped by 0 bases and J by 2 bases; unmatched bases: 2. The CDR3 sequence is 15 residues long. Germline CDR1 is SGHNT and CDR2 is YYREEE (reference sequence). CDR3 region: CASSLGQGAGNTIYF. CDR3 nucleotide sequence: TGTGCCAGCAGCTTGGGCCAGGGGGCTGGAAACACCATATATTTT.

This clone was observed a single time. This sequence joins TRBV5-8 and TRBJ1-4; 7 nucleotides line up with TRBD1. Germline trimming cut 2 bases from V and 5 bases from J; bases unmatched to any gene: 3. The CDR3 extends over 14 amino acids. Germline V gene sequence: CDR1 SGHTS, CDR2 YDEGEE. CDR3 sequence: CASSLRGRNEKLFF. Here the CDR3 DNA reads TGTGCCAGCAGCTTAAGGGGGCGCAATGAAAAACTGTTTTTT.

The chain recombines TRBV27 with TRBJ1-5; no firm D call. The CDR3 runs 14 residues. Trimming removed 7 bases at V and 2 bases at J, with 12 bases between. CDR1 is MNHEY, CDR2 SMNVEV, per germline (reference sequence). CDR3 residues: CASTPATGNQPQHF. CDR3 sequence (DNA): TGTGCCAGCACGCCAGCTACGGGCAATCAGCCCCAGCATTTT.

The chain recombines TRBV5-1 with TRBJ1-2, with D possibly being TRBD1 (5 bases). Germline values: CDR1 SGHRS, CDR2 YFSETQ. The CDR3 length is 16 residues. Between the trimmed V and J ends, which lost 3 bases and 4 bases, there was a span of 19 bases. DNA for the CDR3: TGCGCCAGCAGCTACGATCCGCAGGGTAGGAGCTATGGCTACACCTTC. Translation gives CASSYDPQGRSYGYTF.

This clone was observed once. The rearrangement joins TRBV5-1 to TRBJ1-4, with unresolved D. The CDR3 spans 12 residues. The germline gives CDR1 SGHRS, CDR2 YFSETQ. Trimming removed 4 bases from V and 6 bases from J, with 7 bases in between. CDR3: CASSPGDEKLFF. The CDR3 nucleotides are TGCGCCAGCAGCCCCGGGGATGAAAAACTGTTTTTT.